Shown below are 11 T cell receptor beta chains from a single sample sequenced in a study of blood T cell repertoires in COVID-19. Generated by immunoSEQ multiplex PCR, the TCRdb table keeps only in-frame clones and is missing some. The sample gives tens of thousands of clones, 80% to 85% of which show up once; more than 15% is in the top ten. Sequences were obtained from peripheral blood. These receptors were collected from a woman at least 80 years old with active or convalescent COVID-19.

CDR3 sequence (DNA): TGCGCCAGCAGCTTACCCGGGGGGAATACAGATACGCAGTATTTT. This translates into CASSLPGGNTDTQYF. The chain links TRBV5-1 to TRBJ2-3, with 7 bases identical to TRBD2. The CDR3 is 15 residues long. After removal of 2 bases from V and 3 bases from J, the junction contained 6 bases not matched to a gene. Germline V CDR1 and CDR2: SGHRS, YFSETQ.

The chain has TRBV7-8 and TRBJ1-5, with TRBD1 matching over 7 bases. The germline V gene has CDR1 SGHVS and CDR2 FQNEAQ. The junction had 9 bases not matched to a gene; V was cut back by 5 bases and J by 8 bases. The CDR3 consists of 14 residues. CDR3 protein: CASSPGTAREPQHF. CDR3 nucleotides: TGTGCCAGCAGCCCGGGGACAGCTCGAGAGCCCCAGCATTTT.

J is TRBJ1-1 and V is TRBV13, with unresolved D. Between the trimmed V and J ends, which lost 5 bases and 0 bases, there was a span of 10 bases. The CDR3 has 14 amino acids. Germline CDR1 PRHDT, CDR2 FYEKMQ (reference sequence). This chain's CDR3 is CASSPNLVNTEAFF. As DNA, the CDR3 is TGTGCCAGCAGCCCCAACTTGGTGAACACTGAAGCTTTCTTT.

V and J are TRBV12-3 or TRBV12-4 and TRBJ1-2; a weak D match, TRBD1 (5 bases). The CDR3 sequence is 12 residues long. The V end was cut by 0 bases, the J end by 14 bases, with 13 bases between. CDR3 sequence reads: CASSLAGGVGTF. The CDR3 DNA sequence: TGTGCCAGCAGTTTAGCTGGGGGGGTTGGGACCTTC.

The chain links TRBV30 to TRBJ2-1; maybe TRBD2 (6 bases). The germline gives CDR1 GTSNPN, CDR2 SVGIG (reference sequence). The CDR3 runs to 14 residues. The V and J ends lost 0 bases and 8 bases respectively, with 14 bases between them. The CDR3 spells CAWSVNGRIHEQFF. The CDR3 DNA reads TGTGCCTGGAGTGTAAACGGGAGAATCCATGAGCAGTTCTTC.

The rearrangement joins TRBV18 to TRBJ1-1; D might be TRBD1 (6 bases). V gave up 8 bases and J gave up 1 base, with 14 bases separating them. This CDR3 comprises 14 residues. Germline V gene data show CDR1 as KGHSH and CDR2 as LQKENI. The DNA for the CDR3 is TGTGCCAGCCATCCCGGACAGTCGAACACTGAAGCTTTCTTT. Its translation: CASHPGQSNTEAFF.

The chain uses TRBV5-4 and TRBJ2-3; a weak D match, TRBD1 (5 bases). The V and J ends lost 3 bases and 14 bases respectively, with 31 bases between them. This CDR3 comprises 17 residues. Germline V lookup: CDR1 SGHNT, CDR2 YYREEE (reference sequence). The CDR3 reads CASSSLSGGARARGLYF. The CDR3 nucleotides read TGTGCCAGCAGCTCCTTATCTGGCGGAGCCCGAGCTAGGGGATTGTATTTT.

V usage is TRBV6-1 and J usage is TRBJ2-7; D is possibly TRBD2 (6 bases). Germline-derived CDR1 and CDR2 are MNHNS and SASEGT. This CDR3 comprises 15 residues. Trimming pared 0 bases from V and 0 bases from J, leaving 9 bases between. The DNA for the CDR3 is TGTGCCAGCAGTGAAGCCGTCGGGAGCTCCTACGAGCAGTACTTC. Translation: CASSEAVGSSYEQYF.

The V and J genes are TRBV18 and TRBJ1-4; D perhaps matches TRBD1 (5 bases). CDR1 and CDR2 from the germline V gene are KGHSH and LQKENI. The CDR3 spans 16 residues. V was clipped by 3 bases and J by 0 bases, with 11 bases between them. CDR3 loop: CASSPRGKATNEKLFF. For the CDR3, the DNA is TGTGCCAGCTCACCCCGGGGGAAGGCAACTAATGAAAAACTGTTTTTT.

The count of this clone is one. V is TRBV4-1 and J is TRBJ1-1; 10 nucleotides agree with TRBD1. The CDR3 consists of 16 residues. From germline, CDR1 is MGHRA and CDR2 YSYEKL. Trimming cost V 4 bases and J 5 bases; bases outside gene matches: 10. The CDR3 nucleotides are TGCGCCAGCAGCCGCTCGGGACAGGGGATTGGGACTGAAGCTTTCTTT. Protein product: CASSRSGQGIGTEAFF.

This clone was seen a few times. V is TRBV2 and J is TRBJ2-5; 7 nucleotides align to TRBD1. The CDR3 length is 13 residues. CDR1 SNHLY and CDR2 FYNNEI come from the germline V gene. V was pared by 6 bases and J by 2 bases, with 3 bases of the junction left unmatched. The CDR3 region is CASRGQPQETQYF. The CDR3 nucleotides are TGTGCCAGCAGGGGACAGCCACAAGAGACCCAGTACTTC.